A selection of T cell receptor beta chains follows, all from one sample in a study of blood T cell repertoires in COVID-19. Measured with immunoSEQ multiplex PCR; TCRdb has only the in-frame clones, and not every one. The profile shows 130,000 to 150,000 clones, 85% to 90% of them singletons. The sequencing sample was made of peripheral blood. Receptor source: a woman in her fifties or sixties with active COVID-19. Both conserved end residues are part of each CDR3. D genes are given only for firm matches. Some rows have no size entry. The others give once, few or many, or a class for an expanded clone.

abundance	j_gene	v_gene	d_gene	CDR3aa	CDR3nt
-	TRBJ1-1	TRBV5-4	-	CASSLGPGLNTEAFF	TGTGCCAGCAGCTTGGGGCCTGGTTTGAACACTGAAGCTTTCTTT
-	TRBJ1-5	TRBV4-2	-	CASSQGEIGPQHF	TGTGCCAGCAGCCAAGGAGAGATCGGTCCCCAGCATTTT
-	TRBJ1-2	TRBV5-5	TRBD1	CASSREQGRGYGYTF	TGTGCCAGCAGCCGGGAACAGGGGCGTGGCTATGGCTACACCTTC
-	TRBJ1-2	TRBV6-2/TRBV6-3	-	CASSYSREDTNYGYTF	TGTGCCAGCAGTTACTCGAGGGAGGACACTAACTATGGCTACACCTTC
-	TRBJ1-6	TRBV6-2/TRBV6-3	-	CASSYGGGGSPLHF	TGTGCCAGCAGTTACGGAGGGGGGGGATCACCCCTCCACTTT
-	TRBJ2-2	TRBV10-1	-	CASSGSGTLTGELFF	TGCGCCAGCAGTGGTAGCGGAACCCTCACCGGGGAGCTGTTTTTT
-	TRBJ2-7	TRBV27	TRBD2	CASSPLGTSGARDEQYF	TGTGCCAGCAGTCCCCTCGGGACTAGCGGGGCTAGGGACGAGCAGTACTTC
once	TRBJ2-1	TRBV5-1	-	CASSLAGKGGNEQFF	TGCGCCAGCAGCTTGGCAGGGAAGGGTGGGAATGAGCAGTTCTTC
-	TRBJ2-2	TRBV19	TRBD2	CASSLAGRGAGELFF	TGTGCCAGTTCTCTAGCGGGAAGAGGAGCCGGGGAGCTGTTTTTT
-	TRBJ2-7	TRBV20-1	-	CSASREVYEQYF	TGCAGTGCTAGTAGGGAGGTCTACGAGCAGTACTTC
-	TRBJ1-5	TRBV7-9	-	CASSSISFNQPQHF	TGTGCCAGCAGTTCCATTAGTTTCAATCAGCCCCAGCATTTT
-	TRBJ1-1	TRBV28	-	CASSLRAQTAFFQANTEAFF	TGTGCCAGCAGTTTAAGGGCCCAGACAGCCTTCTTCCAGGCGAACACTGAAGCTTTCTTT
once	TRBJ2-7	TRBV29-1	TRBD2	CSVKRAGVYEQYF	TGCAGCGTAAAAAGGGCGGGAGTGTACGAGCAGTACTTC
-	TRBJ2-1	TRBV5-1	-	CASSLANEQFF	TGCGCCAGCAGCTTGGCTAATGAGCAGTTCTTC
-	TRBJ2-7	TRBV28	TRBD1	CASSFDRDEQYF	TGTGCCAGCAGTTTCGACAGGGACGAGCAGTACTTC
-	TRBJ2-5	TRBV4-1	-	CASSQDPGETQYF	TGCGCCAGCAGCCAAGACCCGGGGGAGACCCAGTACTTC
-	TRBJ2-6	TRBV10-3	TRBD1	CAISESRDRYSGANVLTF	TGTGCCATCAGTGAGTCGAGGGACAGGTATTCTGGGGCCAACGTCCTGACTTTC
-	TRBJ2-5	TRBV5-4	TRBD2	CASSTPPGLAGSETQYF	TGTGCCAGCAGTACCCCACCGGGACTAGCGGGATCCGAGACCCAGTACTTC
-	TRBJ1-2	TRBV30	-	CAWTSGTFGYTF	TGTGCCTGGACCTCCGGGACTTTTGGCTACACCTTC
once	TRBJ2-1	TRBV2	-	CASNLGLNEQFF	TGTGCCAGCAACCTCGGTTTAAATGAGCAGTTCTTC
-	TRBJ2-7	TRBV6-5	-	CASSTRDTNYEQYF	TGTGCCAGCAGTACCCGGGACACGAACTACGAGCAGTACTTC
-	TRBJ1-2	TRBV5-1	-	CASALERPNYYGYTF	TGCGCCAGCGCCCTAGAACGACCGAACTACTATGGCTACACCTTC
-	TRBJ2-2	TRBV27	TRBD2	CASSPLATSVGGELFF	TGTGCCAGCAGCCCACTTGCGACTAGCGTGGGCGGGGAGCTGTTTTTT
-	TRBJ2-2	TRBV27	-	CASSRTGELFF	TGTGCCAGCAGCCGCACCGGGGAGCTGTTTTTT
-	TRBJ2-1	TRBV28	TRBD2	CASKPGWLAGHYNEQFF	TGTGCCAGCAAACCAGGGTGGCTAGCGGGCCACTACAATGAGCAGTTCTTC
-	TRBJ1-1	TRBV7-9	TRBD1	CASSLAGAGGTFF	TGTGCCAGCAGCTTAGCCGGGGCAGGGGGGACTTTCTTT
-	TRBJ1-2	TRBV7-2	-	CASSRRQAYGYTF	TGTGCCAGCAGCCGAAGACAGGCATATGGCTACACCTTC
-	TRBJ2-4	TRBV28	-	CASSSGFGAKNIQYF	TGTGCCAGCAGTTCGGGGTTCGGGGCCAAAAACATTCAGTACTTC
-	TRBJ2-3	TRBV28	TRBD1	CASSFHRQGVTDTQYF	TGTGCCAGCAGTTTCCACCGACAGGGGGTCACAGATACGCAGTATTTT
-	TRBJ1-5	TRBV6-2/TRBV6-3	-	CASTPLKGAGEPQHF	TGTGCCAGCACCCCACTTAAGGGTGCGGGGGAGCCCCAGCATTTT
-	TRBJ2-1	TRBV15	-	CATSRVLWDTNEQFF	TGTGCCACCAGCAGAGTACTATGGGACACCAATGAGCAGTTCTTC
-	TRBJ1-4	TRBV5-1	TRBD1	CASSLGGGQGNNEKLFF	TGCGCCAGCAGCTTGGGCGGAGGACAGGGCAATAATGAAAAACTGTTTTTT
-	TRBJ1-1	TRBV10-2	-	CASSERGRNTEAFF	TGCGCCAGCAGTGAAAGGGGTAGGAACACTGAAGCTTTCTTT
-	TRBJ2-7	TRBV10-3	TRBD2	CAISGLAGNTYEQYF	TGTGCCATCAGCGGACTAGCGGGAAATACCTACGAGCAGTACTTC
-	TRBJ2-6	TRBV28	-	CASSFSRTSLLSGANVLTF	TGTGCCAGCAGTTTCTCCCGAACTAGCCTCCTCTCTGGGGCCAACGTCCTGACTTTC
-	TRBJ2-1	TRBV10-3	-	CAISRDLEAYNEQFF	TGTGCCATCAGCAGAGACCTGGAGGCCTACAATGAGCAGTTCTTC
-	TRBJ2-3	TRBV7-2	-	CASSIWTSTDTQYF	TGTGCCAGCAGCATCTGGACAAGCACAGATACGCAGTATTTT
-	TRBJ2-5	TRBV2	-	CASSSTSWQETQYF	TGTGCCAGCAGTTCTACTAGTTGGCAAGAGACCCAGTACTTC
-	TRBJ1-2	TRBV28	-	CASRSGTLSFGYTF	TGTGCCAGCAGATCCGGGACACTCTCTTTCGGCTACACCTTC
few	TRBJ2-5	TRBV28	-	CASSYLTRKETQYF	TGTGCCAGCAGTTACCTGACTCGGAAAGAGACCCAGTACTTC
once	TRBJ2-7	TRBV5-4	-	CASSLQVGVSYEQYF	TGTGCCAGCAGCTTGCAAGTCGGGGTTTCCTACGAGCAGTACTTC
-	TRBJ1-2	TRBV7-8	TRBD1	CASSLSTGGSGYTF	TGTGCCAGCAGCTTATCGACAGGGGGCTCCGGCTACACCTTC
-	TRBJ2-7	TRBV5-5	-	CASTSAGTYEQYF	TGTGCCAGCACCTCGGCAGGGACCTACGAGCAGTACTTC
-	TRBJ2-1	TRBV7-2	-	CASSLTHGEQFF	TGTGCCAGCAGCTTAACCCACGGGGAGCAGTTCTTC
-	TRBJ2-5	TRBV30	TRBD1	CAWGRQGARETQYF	TGTGCCTGGGGAAGACAGGGGGCGCGGGAGACCCAGTACTTC
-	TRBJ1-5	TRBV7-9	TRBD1	CASSLAGGGGGQPQHF	TGTGCCAGCAGCTTAGCAGGGGGCGGTGGCGGTCAGCCCCAGCATTTT
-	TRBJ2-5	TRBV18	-	CASSPPAPKTQYF	TGTGCCAGCTCACCACCGGCTCCGAAGACCCAGTACTTC
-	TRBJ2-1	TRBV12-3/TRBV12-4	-	CASTPQGLRGQFF	TGTGCCAGCACTCCACAGGGATTACGTGGGCAGTTCTTC
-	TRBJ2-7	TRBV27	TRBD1	CASSPPTGGGSSAVEQYF	TGTGCCAGCAGTCCCCCCACAGGGGGCGGCTCTAGCGCCGTCGAGCAGTACTTC
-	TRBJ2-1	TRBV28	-	CASTLSSGVGDNEQFF	TGTGCCAGCACCCTCTCCTCGGGTGTAGGGGACAATGAGCAGTTCTTC
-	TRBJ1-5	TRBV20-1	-	CSASLPYSNQPQHF	TGCAGTGCTAGTCTTCCGTATAGCAATCAGCCCCAGCATTTT
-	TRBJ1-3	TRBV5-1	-	CASSLGGISGNTIYF	TGCGCCAGCAGCTTAGGGGGTATATCGGGAAACACCATATATTTT
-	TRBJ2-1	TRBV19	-	CASSILLYNEQFF	TGTGCCAGTAGTATTCTACTCTACAATGAGCAGTTCTTC
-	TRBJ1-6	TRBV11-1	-	CASSPLTATKNSPLHF	TGTGCCAGCAGCCCTTTGACAGCCACTAAAAATTCACCCCTCCACTTT
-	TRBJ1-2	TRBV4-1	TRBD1	CASSQRDRGSGYTF	TGCGCCAGCAGCCAGAGGGACAGGGGGAGCGGCTACACCTTC
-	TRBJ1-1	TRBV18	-	CASSPGLDTEAFF	TGTGCCAGCTCACCGGGACTTGACACTGAAGCTTTCTTT